These 21 T cell receptor beta chains originate from one sample sequenced in a study of PD-1 blockade in classical Hodgkin lymphoma. Assay: immunoSEQ multiplex PCR; the TCRdb copy retains only in-frame clones and omits some. Of tens of thousands of clones listed, 80% to 90% are singletons. Exposure to brentuximab vedotin varied, and each patient had relapsed following autologous stem cell transplantation. The input for sequencing was peripheral blood mononuclear cells (PBMCs), taken at baseline. The receptors here all came from a human donor with classical Hodgkin lymphoma.

The V and J genes are TRBV7-2 and TRBJ2-5, with a tentative D call TRBD2 (7 bases). The germline CDR1 and CDR2 sequences are SGHTA and FQGNSA. The CDR3 runs 15 residues. V was trimmed by 4 bases and J by 5 bases, leaving 17 bases between them. CDR3: CASSWGGLWVETQYF. The CDR3 DNA sequence: TGTGCCAGCAGCTGGGGGGGGCTCTGGGTGGAGACCCAGTACTTC.

This clone was seen only once. This sequence joins TRBV11-2 and TRBJ2-1; no definite D call. The CDR3 has 13 residues. Germline V gives CDR1 SGHAT, CDR2 FQNNGV. With 5 bases removed from V and 7 bases from J, the gap between germline ends came to 12 bases. DNA for the CDR3: TGTGCCAGCAGCGTGAATGGACCAAATGAGCAGTTCTTC. Its protein product is CASSVNGPNEQFF.

The gene calls are TRBV6-5 and TRBJ1-1, with a weak D call TRBD1 (5 bases). V lost 2 bases and J lost 4, with 11 bases in between. The CDR3 consists of 14 residues. Germline CDR1 and CDR2: MNHEY and SVGAGI. CDR3 residues: CASSYEGPGTEAFF. The CDR3 region has the DNA TGTGCCAGCAGTTACGAGGGACCCGGCACTGAAGCTTTCTTT.

This chain uses TRBV19 with TRBJ1-5; D unclear. CDR1 and CDR2 from the germline V gene are LNHDA and SQIVND (reference sequence). V was pared by 10 bases and J by 8 bases, with 9 bases between. This CDR3 comprises 10 residues. CDR3 residues: CATGGEPQHF. The CDR3 DNA sequence: TGTGCCACCGGAGGCGAGCCCCAGCATTTT.

This clone was seen only a few times. The chain links TRBV6-5 to TRBJ1-2; 11 bases agree with TRBD1. CDR1 and CDR2 (germline): MNHEY, SVGAGI. The CDR3 has 14 amino acids. Germline trimming cut 2 bases from V and 7 bases from J; bases unmatched to any gene: 3. This chain's CDR3 is CASSYGQGATGYTF. The DNA for the CDR3 is TGTGCCAGCAGTTACGGACAGGGGGCGACTGGCTACACCTTC.

V is TRBV7-8 and J is TRBJ2-2; 13 nucleotides align to TRBD2. This CDR3 has 18 residues. V shed 4 bases and J 2 bases; nucleotides not matched to a gene: 7. Germline CDR1 and CDR2: SGHVS and FQNEAQ. The CDR3 sequence is CASSSDRTSGGNTGELFF. The CDR3 nucleotides are TGTGCCAGCAGCTCCGATAGGACTAGCGGGGGTAACACCGGGGAGCTGTTTTTT.

The chain joins TRBV6-6 to TRBJ2-1, with TRBD1 as a possible D gene (5 bases). Germline V lookup: CDR1 MNHNY, CDR2 SVGAGI (reference sequence). The CDR3 totals 14 residues. V was shortened by 8 bases and J by 0 bases, with 11 bases between the two germline ends. The CDR3 loop is CASGMTDSYNEQFF. The DNA of the CDR3 is TGTGCCAGCGGGATGACAGACTCCTACAATGAGCAGTTCTTC.

The chain recombines TRBV7-9 with TRBJ2-6; 7 nucleotides match TRBD1. J was trimmed by 2 bases and V by 6 bases; bases with no gene match: 13. In germline, CDR1 is SEHNR, CDR2 FQNEAQ (reference sequence). There are 18 residues in the CDR3. The CDR3, as DNA: TGTGCCAGCAGATCCGACAGGGCAGGAATAGCTGGGGCCAACGTCCTGACTTTC. This translates into CASRSDRAGIAGANVLTF.

With regard to this clone: Distinct nucleotide sequences in the sample also encode this CDR3. The rearrangement joins TRBV18 to TRBJ2-5; no clear D gene. Trimming took 3 bases from V and 0 from J, leaving 2 bases between them. The CDR3 has 12 residues. Germline-derived CDR1 and CDR2 are KGHSH and LQKENI. This CDR3 is CASSPNQETQYF. The CDR3 coding sequence is TGTGCCAGCTCACCGAACCAAGAGACCCAGTACTTC.

This sequence joins TRBV6-5 and TRBJ1-2; D ambiguous. V lost 2 bases and J lost 2, with 3 bases in between. The CDR3 contains 12 residues. The germline V gene encodes CDR1 MNHEY and CDR2 SVGAGI. The chain's CDR3 is CASSYGNYGYTF. CDR3 nucleotides: TGTGCCAGCAGTTACGGGAACTATGGCTACACCTTC.

This chain links TRBV5-1 with TRBJ1-5, with D uncertain. CDR3 length: 13 amino acids. V lost 0 bases and J 6 bases, leaving 7 bases between the germline ends. The germline CDR1 and CDR2 sequences are SGHRS and YFSETQ. The CDR3 DNA reads TGCGCCAGCAGCTTGGGGGTTAGTCAGCCCCAGCATTTT. Encoded protein: CASSLGVSQPQHF.

The J gene is TRBJ1-4, the V gene TRBV30; D not resolved. Trimming shortened V by 4 bases and J by 5 bases, and 5 bases separated the two germline ends. The CDR3 is 11 amino acids. The germline V gene has CDR1 GTSNPN and CDR2 SVGIG (reference sequence). CDR3 amino acids: CAWTGNEKLFF. The CDR3 DNA is TGTGCCTGGACAGGAAATGAAAAACTGTTTTTT.

The chain links TRBV6-1 to TRBJ2-2; D perhaps matches TRBD2 (5 bases). CDR1 is MNHNS and CDR2 is SASEGT in the germline V gene. CDR3 length equals 14 residues. V was trimmed by 1 base and J by 8 bases, leaving 11 bases between them. CDR3 protein: CASSEGEIPGELFF. CDR3 DNA: TGTGCCAGCAGTGAAGGGGAGATTCCGGGGGAGCTGTTTTTT.

J is TRBJ1-1 and V is TRBV6-5; D not certain. Germline V gene sequence: CDR1 MNHEY, CDR2 SVGAGI. CDR3 length: 14 residues. Between the trimmed V and J ends, which lost 11 bases and 2 bases, there was a span of 18 bases. CDR3 sequence (DNA): TGTGCCGTCGGTCCACGCCCTCTCAACACTGAAGCTTTCTTT. It is translated as CAVGPRPLNTEAFF.

This sequence joins TRBV5-1 and TRBJ1-3; 7 nucleotides match TRBD1. CDR3 length: 14 residues. CDR1 is SGHRS, CDR2 YFSETQ, per germline. Trimming took 2 bases from V and 4 from J; bases not matched to a gene: 3. This CDR3 reads CASSFGTEGNTIYF. CDR3 DNA sequence: TGCGCCAGCAGCTTCGGGACAGAAGGAAACACCATATATTTT.

The chain employs TRBV5-1 and TRBJ2-6, with a possible D match to TRBD1 (5 bases). The CDR3 runs 16 residues. Looked up from germline, CDR1 is SGHRS and CDR2 is YFSETQ. The germline V and J ends were trimmed by 0 bases and 4 bases, with 11 bases remaining between them. CDR3 nucleotide sequence: TGCGCCAGCAGCTTGGGTCAGGGTTCGGGGGCCAACGTCCTGACTTTC. Amino acids: CASSLGQGSGANVLTF.

This clone occurred once. The genes are TRBV4-2 and TRBJ2-1; D assignment may be TRBD1 or TRBD2 (5 bases each). This CDR3 has 21 amino acids. V dropped 4 bases and J dropped 4 bases, with 32 bases sitting between them. The germline gives CDR1 LGHNA, CDR2 YNFKEQ. CDR3 sequence (DNA): TGTGCCAGCAGCCCGACCCCGGGACGTCTTAGTGCCGAAAACCAGTACAATGAGCAGTTCTTC. Translated, it gives CASSPTPGRLSAENQYNEQFF.

The table lists this clone with a few counts. The chain recombines TRBV29-1 with TRBJ1-1; D gene ambiguous. The germline V and J ends were trimmed by 4 bases and 3 bases, with 6 bases remaining between them. The CDR3 length is 11 residues. Per the germline V gene, CDR1 is SQVTM and CDR2 is ANQGSEA. The CDR3 here is CSVVRDTEAFF. The CDR3, as DNA: TGCAGCGTTGTGAGGGACACTGAAGCTTTCTTT.

Only one count was recorded for this clone. The chain couples TRBV6-1 to TRBJ1-2; 10 bases line up with TRBD1. The ends lost 6 bases at V and 9 bases at J; junction bases unmatched: 7. The CDR3 runs 13 residues. CDR1 MNHNS and CDR2 SASEGT come from the germline V gene. The CDR3 sequence: CASRYGTGDSYTF. In DNA, the CDR3 is TGTGCCAGCAGATACGGGACAGGGGATAGCTACACCTTC.

This sequence joins TRBV6-5 and TRBJ1-2; 11 bases agree with TRBD1. CDR3 length equals 15 residues. Unmatched junction bases numbered 6, after V lost 6 bases and J lost 3 bases. Germline V gives CDR1 MNHEY, CDR2 SVGAGI. DNA for the CDR3: TGTGCCAGCAGAACTCGGGACAGGGGGGACTATGGCTACACCTTC. Encoded protein: CASRTRDRGDYGYTF.

The chain has TRBV9 and TRBJ2-7; D ambiguous. Germline CDR1 SGDLS, CDR2 YYNGEE. V was trimmed by 6 bases and J by 4 bases, leaving 8 bases between them. CDR3 length: 11 residues. CDR3: CASTLPYEQYF. The CDR3 DNA follows: TGTGCCAGCACCCTTCCATACGAGCAGTACTTC.